This T cell receptor beta chain was sequenced in a study of blood T cell repertoires in COVID-19. Looking at the study overall: Samples came from the United States, Italy and Spain, spanning acute and convalescent COVID-19. In each case, the material was cDNA or gDNA derived from T cells, B-cell-depleted T cells, or PBMCs.

The ends lost 2 bases at V and 5 bases at J; junction bases unmatched: 12. The germline CDR1 and CDR2 sequences are KGHSH and LQKENI. CDR3 length equals 16 residues. Original processing methods: Amplifying reference gene primers gave estimates of nucleated cell counts. Here immunoSEQ multiplex PCR was the method, and the copy in TCRdb shows in-frame clones only, minus some. The V and J calls and clone size come from that table; D and trimming were worked out from the DNA. The table lists about 120,000 clones, approximately 90% of them singletons. The sequencing sample was made of peripheral blood. This sequence joins TRBV18 and TRBJ2-7; 7 bases match TRBD2. The sequence was collected from a woman aged 45-60 years with acute or convalescent COVID-19. The CDR3 bases are TGTGCCAGCTCACCAGGGCACCCAGGGAGGGGCGACGAGCAGTACTTC. Encoded protein: CASSPGHPGRGDEQYF.